The 5 T cell receptor beta chains below all came from one sample that was sequenced in a study of blood T cell repertoires in COVID-19. TCRdb keeps only in-frame clones here, not all; method: immunoSEQ multiplex PCR. This table has 270,000 or so clones, roughly 85% appearing once. Sample: peripheral blood. Receptors originate from a young woman with active or convalescent COVID-19.

V is TRBV5-4 and J is TRBJ2-3; TRBD2 is a possible D gene (6 bases). From germline, CDR1 is SGHNT and CDR2 YYREEE (reference sequence). The CDR3 totals 15 residues. Trimming took off 4 bases at V and 1 base at J, with 13 bases between the two ends. The CDR3 sequence: CASSTGTLGTDTQYF. The CDR3 bases are TGTGCCAGCAGCACCGGGACTTTGGGCACAGATACGCAGTATTTT.

The rearrangement joins TRBV14 to TRBJ2-1; maybe TRBD1 (5 bases). CDR1 and CDR2 from the germline V gene are SGHDN and FVKESK. V was shortened by 3 bases and J by 9 bases, with 12 bases between the two germline ends. The CDR3 consists of 13 residues. The DNA for the CDR3 is TGTGCCAGCAGCCACCCGTCAGGGTTTGAGCAGTTCTTC. Its translation: CASSHPSGFEQFF.

CDR3 DNA: TGTGCCAGCAGCCGGGGAGCGGGGGCTAACACCGGGGAGCTGTTTTTT. Encoded protein: CASSRGAGANTGELFF. The chain has TRBV6-2 or TRBV6-3 and TRBJ2-2; TRBD2 aligns across 8 bases. There are 16 residues in the CDR3. The V segment lost 6 bases and the J segment 2 bases; nucleotides outside the gene matches: 8. The germline gives CDR1 MNHEY, CDR2 SVGEGT.

This clone has only one observation. The chain couples TRBV6-5 to TRBJ2-1, with TRBD2 identical over 10 bases. Germline CDR1 is MNHEY and CDR2 is SVGAGI. This CDR3 has 16 residues. Trimming took 2 bases from V and 5 from J; bases not matched to a gene: 6. In nucleotides, the CDR3 is TGTGCCAGCAGTTACAGGAGCGGGGGGGCCCACAATGAGCAGTTCTTC. This translates into CASSYRSGGAHNEQFF.

The chain carries TRBV7-3 and TRBJ1-1; TRBD1 matches 7 bases. CDR1 is SGHTA, CDR2 FQGTGA, per germline. CDR3 length equals 13 residues. Losses at the gene ends were 11 bases for V and 4 bases for J; bases not matched to a gene: 10. The DNA for the CDR3 is TGTGCCGGCACAGGGGAAGTAGGCACTGAAGCTTTCTTT. This encodes CAGTGEVGTEAFF.